This passage covers 19 T cell receptor beta chains from one sample sequenced in a study of cytomegalovirus exposure and HLA in healthy donors (dated 2017 in TCRdb). The method was the immunoSEQ multiplex PCR assay. For the multiplex PCR, a mixture combining 60 forward primers for TCR Vbeta segments and 13 reverse primers for TCR Jbeta segments was used. TCRdb holds this immuneACCESS table with in-frame rearrangements only. Some clones are missing; in checked studies, unresolved V genes explain under half, and the rest has no known cause. The table held for this sample gives about 160,000 clones. The ten largest clonotypes hold 2% to 2.5% of the sample. Input material: PBMCs. These receptors all come from a man aged 25-40 years in good health and CMV-seronegative.

The rearrangement links TRBV10-3 to TRBJ2-7, with 7 bases fitting TRBD2. Trimming cost V 8 bases and J 0 bases; bases outside gene matches: 7. The CDR3 length is 14 residues. CDR1 is ENHRY and CDR2 is SYGVKD in the germline V gene. The CDR3 bases are TGTGCCATCGGGTCGGGCGGGAGCTCCTACGAGCAGTACTTC. This gives the protein CAIGSGGSSYEQYF.

V is TRBV6-5 and J is TRBJ2-7, with 7 positions matching TRBD1. J gave up 2 bases and V 6 bases, and 4 bases lay outside the gene matches. There are 13 residues in the CDR3. Per germline, CDR1 MNHEY and CDR2 SVGAGI. The CDR3 reads CASRETGTYEQYF. The CDR3 nucleotides are TGTGCCAGCAGAGAGACAGGGACCTACGAGCAGTACTTC.

The chain combines TRBV4-2 with TRBJ2-5; TRBD1 aligns across 12 bases. The length of the CDR3 is 17 residues. Trimming removed 0 bases from V and 5 bases from J; junction bases left unmatched: 7. Germline values: CDR1 LGHNA, CDR2 YNFKEQ. CDR3 nucleotides: TGTGCCAGCAGCCAAGATCCGGTGGGGACAGGGGGCGAGACCCAGTACTTC. Translation gives CASSQDPVGTGGETQYF.

The chain couples TRBV25-1 to TRBJ1-3; D call uncertain. CDR1 and CDR2 (germline): MGHDK, SYGVNS. CDR3 length: 17 amino acids. V was pared by 0 bases and J by 4 bases, with 16 bases between. CDR3: CASSEYPMRQHGNTIYF. CDR3 DNA sequence: TGTGCCAGCAGTGAATACCCGATGAGGCAGCACGGAAACACCATATATTTT.

This rearrangement joins TRBV5-4 to TRBJ2-7; 7 bases agree with TRBD2. There are 16 residues in the CDR3. Germline CDR1 reads SGHNT; CDR2 reads YYREEE (reference sequence). After removal of 0 bases from V and 4 bases from J, the junction contained 10 bases not matched to a gene. The CDR3 sequence is CASSLGPSGEIYEQYF. The DNA of the CDR3 is TGTGCCAGCAGCTTGGGCCCTAGCGGAGAGATATACGAGCAGTACTTC.

The chain links TRBV6-4 to TRBJ1-1, with a weak D call TRBD1 (6 bases). V was clipped by 0 bases and J by 4 bases, with 15 bases between them. The CDR3 runs to 16 residues. Germline-derived CDR1 and CDR2 are MRHNA and SNTAGT. The CDR3 here is CASSDSTGRPVTEAFF. The CDR3, as DNA: TGTGCCAGCAGTGACTCGACAGGCCGACCGGTCACTGAAGCTTTCTTT.

The chain combines TRBV6-1 with TRBJ1-1; no definite D call. The CDR3 spans 13 residues. Per the germline V gene, CDR1 is MNHNS and CDR2 is SASEGT. V was cut by 7 bases and J by 1 base, with 10 bases left in between. CDR3 amino acids: CASTGLQNTEAFF. The CDR3 bases are TGTGCCAGCACTGGGCTCCAGAACACTGAAGCTTTCTTT.

V and J are TRBV5-1 and TRBJ1-5; D perhaps matches TRBD1 (6 bases). This CDR3 spans 14 amino acids. V lost 2 bases and J lost 7, with 13 bases in between. CDR1 and CDR2 (germline): SGHRS, YFSETQ. In DNA, the CDR3 is TGCGCCAGCAGCTTATTCAGGGGTGGGCAGCCCCAGCATTTT. Its translation is CASSLFRGGQPQHF.

The rearrangement uses TRBV5-1 and TRBJ2-7, with 7 bases identical to TRBD2. The CDR3 is 14 residues long. Germline V gene lookup returns CDR1 SGHRS and CDR2 YFSETQ. The V and J ends lost 0 bases and 0 bases, in that order; junction bases with no gene match: 0. The CDR3 loop is CASSLAGGSYEQYF. Written as DNA, the CDR3 is TGCGCCAGCAGCTTGGCGGGAGGCTCCTACGAGCAGTACTTC.

The V and J genes are TRBV9 and TRBJ1-4; D is undetermined. V lost 3 bases, J lost 8 bases, and 20 bases lay in between. The CDR3 has 16 amino acids. The germline V gene encodes CDR1 SGDLS and CDR2 YYNGEE. Written as DNA, the CDR3 is TGTGCCAGCAGCGGCGGTTTAGACGTCCTCCGGGAAAAACTGTTTTTT. This gives the protein CASSGGLDVLREKLFF.

The chain links TRBV7-6 to TRBJ2-1; 7 nucleotides match TRBD1. The CDR3 runs 14 residues. J lost 8 bases, V lost 2 bases, and 6 bases had no gene match. Germline CDR1 is SGHVS and CDR2 is FNYEAQ. The CDR3 is CASSLQQGNHEQFF. The CDR3 DNA is TGTGCCAGCAGCTTACAACAGGGGAACCATGAGCAGTTCTTC.

J is TRBJ1-1 and V is TRBV5-1; weak D call: TRBD1 (5 bases). Germline CDR1 SGHRS, CDR2 YFSETQ. V lost 4 bases and J 4 bases, leaving 17 bases between the germline ends. This CDR3 is built from 15 residues. The CDR3 loop is CASSRPDSSTTEAFF. CDR3 coding DNA: TGCGCCAGCAGCCGCCCCGACAGTTCTACCACTGAAGCTTTCTTT.

This chain links TRBV4-1 with TRBJ2-4, with 11 nucleotides matching TRBD2. The germline V gene has CDR1 MGHRA and CDR2 YSYEKL. The J segment lost 1 base and the V segment lost 4 bases, leaving 6 bases of the junction unmatched. The CDR3 is 17 amino acids. This CDR3 is CASSRLAGGGAKNIQYF. The CDR3, as DNA: TGCGCCAGCAGCCGGCTAGCGGGAGGTGGGGCCAAAAACATTCAGTACTTC.

This chain connects TRBV7-6 to TRBJ2-1; tentative D call: TRBD2 (6 bases). Germline V gene data show CDR1 as SGHVS and CDR2 as FNYEAQ. The CDR3 spans 15 residues. The V end was cut by 2 bases, the J end by 5 bases, with 13 bases between. The CDR3, as DNA: TGTGCCAGCAGCTTATACGGGAGAGGCGACAATGAGCAGTTCTTC. As protein: CASSLYGRGDNEQFF.

The CDR3 sequence is CATSTGSTYEQYF. DNA of the CDR3: TGTGCCACCAGCACAGGGTCCACCTACGAGCAGTACTTC. The J gene is TRBJ2-7, the V gene TRBV15; D is possibly TRBD1 (5 bases). Germline values: CDR1 LNHNV, CDR2 YYDKDF (reference sequence). The CDR3 has 13 amino acids. Trimming cost V 4 bases and J 2 bases, with 9 bases left between them.

The J gene is TRBJ1-5, the V gene TRBV2, with D uncertain. CDR3 size: 14 residues. CDR1 SNHLY and CDR2 FYNNEI come from the germline V gene. Trimming cost V 1 base and J 4 bases, with 8 bases left between them. The CDR3 DNA reads TGTGCCAGCAGTGAAGGGATCGGGAATCAGCCCCAGCATTTT. Amino acids: CASSEGIGNQPQHF.

The rearrangement uses TRBV18 and TRBJ2-3; possibly TRBD1 for D (5 bases). Germline V gene data show CDR1 as KGHSH and CDR2 as LQKENI. V shed 2 bases and J shed 2 bases, with 11 bases lying between them. This CDR3 contains 15 residues. The DNA of the CDR3 is TGTGCCAGCTCACCAAACCAGGGAACCACAGATACGCAGTATTTT. This translates into CASSPNQGTTDTQYF.

The chain recombines TRBV5-4 with TRBJ2-3, with 8 bases fitting TRBD2. Germline CDR1 SGHNT, CDR2 YYREEE (reference sequence). There are 15 residues in the CDR3. V lost 1 base to trimming and J lost 5 bases; unmatched junction nucleotides: 6. CDR3 loop: CASSLFAAGGDTQYF. CDR3 in DNA: TGTGCCAGCAGCTTGTTTGCGGCGGGGGGAGATACGCAGTATTTT.

The chain joins TRBV10-1 to TRBJ2-5; maybe TRBD2 (6 bases). There are 15 residues in the CDR3. The germline V and J ends were trimmed by 2 bases and 5 bases, with 15 bases remaining between them. In germline, CDR1 is WNHNN, CDR2 SYGVQD (reference sequence). CDR3 region: CASSEDRSGVETQYF. The CDR3 coding sequence is TGCGCCAGCAGTGAGGACCGTAGCGGAGTGGAGACCCAGTACTTC.